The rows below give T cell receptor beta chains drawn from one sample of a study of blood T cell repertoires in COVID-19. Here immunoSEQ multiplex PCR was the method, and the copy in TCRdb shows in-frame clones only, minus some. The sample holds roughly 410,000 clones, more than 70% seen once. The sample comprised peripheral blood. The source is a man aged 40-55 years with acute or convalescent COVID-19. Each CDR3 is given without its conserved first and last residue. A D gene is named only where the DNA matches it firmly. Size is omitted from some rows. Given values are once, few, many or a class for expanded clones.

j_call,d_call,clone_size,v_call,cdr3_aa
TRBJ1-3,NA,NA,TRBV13,ASSSGQTGSTIY
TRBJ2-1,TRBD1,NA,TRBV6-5,ASKLGQGIYNEQF
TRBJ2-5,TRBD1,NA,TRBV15,ATSRPGQGSLETQY
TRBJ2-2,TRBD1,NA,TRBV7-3,ASSSRTGTNTGELF
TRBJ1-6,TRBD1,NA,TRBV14,ASSWPGQGVGLNNSPLH
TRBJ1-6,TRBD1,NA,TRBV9,ASSFGSRTGPGSFGSPLH
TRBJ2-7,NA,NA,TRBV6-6,ASSGPGGRSSYEQY
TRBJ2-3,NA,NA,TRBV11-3,ASSLGQTSTDTQY
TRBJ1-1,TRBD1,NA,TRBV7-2,ASSLVRGTGVEAF
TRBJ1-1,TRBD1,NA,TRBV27,ASSTMDRPGTEAF
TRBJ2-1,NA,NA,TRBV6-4,ASSIELSADYNEQF
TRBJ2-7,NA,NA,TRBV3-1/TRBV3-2,ASSQDARTDEQY
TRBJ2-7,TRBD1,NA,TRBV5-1,ASSLRQGIHEQY
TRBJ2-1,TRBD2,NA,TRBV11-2,ASSLTSGGAVEQF
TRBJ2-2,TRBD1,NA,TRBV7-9,ASSLNNRDRASGELF
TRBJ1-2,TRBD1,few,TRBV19,ASSIGDRGVGYT
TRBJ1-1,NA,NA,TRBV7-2,ASRSTPGVTEAF
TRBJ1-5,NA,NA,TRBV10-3,AISGPDTSNQPQH
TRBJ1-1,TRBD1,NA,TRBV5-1,ASSLTGGTEAF
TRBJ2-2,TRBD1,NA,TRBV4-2,ASSPRPGTGAGELF
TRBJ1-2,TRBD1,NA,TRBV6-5,ASNPNQGDYGYT
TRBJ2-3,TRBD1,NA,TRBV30,ASRGRDTQY
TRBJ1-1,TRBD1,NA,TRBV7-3,ASSYRTGSAF
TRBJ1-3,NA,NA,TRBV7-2,ASSLYAGSSGNTIY
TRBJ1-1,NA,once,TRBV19,ASSIVRGYTEAF
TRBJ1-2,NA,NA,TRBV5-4,ASSPNSEYDGYT
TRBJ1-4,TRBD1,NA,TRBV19,ASSPRDRYNEKLF
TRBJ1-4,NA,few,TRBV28,ASSPSQGFNEKLF
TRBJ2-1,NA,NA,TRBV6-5,ASRAVNEQF
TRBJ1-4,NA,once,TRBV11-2,ASSLNGATNEKLF
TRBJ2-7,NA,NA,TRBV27,ASKTRGGSHYEQY
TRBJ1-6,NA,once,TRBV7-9,ASSLSSQHSSPLH
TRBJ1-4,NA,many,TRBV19,ASSISSGSRGKLF
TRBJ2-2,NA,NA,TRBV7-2,ASSSLAATGELF
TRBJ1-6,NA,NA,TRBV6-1,ASSDNTQVPYNSPLH
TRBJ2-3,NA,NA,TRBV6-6,ASRTGTLNTDTQY
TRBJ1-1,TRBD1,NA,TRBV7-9,ASSPRGTEAF
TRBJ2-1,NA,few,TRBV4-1,ASSQGTGTPYNEQF
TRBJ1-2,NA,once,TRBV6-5,ASSYQGQYGYT
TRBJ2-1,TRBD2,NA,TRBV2,AILTSRGYNEQF
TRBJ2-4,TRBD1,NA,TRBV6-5,ASQGQRKNIQY
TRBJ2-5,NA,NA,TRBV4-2,ASSPPGVLGTQY
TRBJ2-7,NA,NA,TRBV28,ASCLSAGAPRYNYEQY
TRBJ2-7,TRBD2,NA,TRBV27,ASSVSGSGNYEQY
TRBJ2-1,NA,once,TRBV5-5,ASSLVQAGYNEQF
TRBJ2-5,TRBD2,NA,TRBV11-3,ASSLDGTSGETQY
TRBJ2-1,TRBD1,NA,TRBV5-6,ASSWGQGSYNEQF
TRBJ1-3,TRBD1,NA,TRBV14,ASSPLGQGSGNTIY
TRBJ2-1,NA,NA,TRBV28,ASSLFSGGSSEQF
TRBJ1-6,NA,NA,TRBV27,ASSLYPPQSRNSPLH
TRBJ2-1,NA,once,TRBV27,ASSLRVDRNEQF
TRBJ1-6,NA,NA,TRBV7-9,ASSLQSRGPLH